The rows below give T cell receptor beta chains drawn from one sample of a study of cytotoxic CD8 clonotypes in ibrutinib-treated CLL. The table came from immunoSEQ multiplex PCR; TCRdb's copy has only in-frame clones and leaves some out. This sample carries about 140,000 clones, approximately 80% of them seen once, and the ten largest clones take 7.6%. This sample comprised PBMCs, obtained after 36 months of ibrutinib treatment. These receptors were collected from a human donor with chronic lymphocytic leukemia. CDR3s include the opening cysteine and the closing phenylalanine or tryptophan. Each record gives: J gene, D gene, V gene, clone size, CDR3 protein, CDR3 DNA. D genes are given only for firm matches. A clone size is listed for some rows: how often the clone was seen (once, few, many), or a class if it is expanded.

J: TRBJ2-2
D: NA
V: TRBV30
size: NA
CDR3: CAWSVSIAGELFF
DNA: TGTGCCTGGAGTGTTAGTATAGCCGGGGAGCTGTTTTTT

J: TRBJ2-7
D: NA
V: TRBV7-2
size: NA
CDR3: CASSPWILYEQYF
DNA: TGTGCCAGCAGCCCCTGGATTCTCTACGAGCAGTACTTC

J: TRBJ1-2
D: NA
V: TRBV19
size: NA
CDR3: CASSIARSGYTF
DNA: TGTGCCAGTAGTATAGCCCGGTCCGGCTACACCTTC

J: TRBJ2-5
D: TRBD1
V: TRBV6-7
size: NA
CDR3: CASRRGQGKTQYF
DNA: TGTGCCAGCAGGAGGGGACAGGGGAAGACCCAGTACTTC

J: TRBJ2-3
D: NA
V: TRBV7-2
size: NA
CDR3: CASSLRADTQYF
DNA: TGTGCCAGCAGCTTACGCGCAGATACGCAGTATTTT

J: TRBJ1-6
D: NA
V: TRBV5-1
size: NA
CDR3: CASRESYNSPLHF
DNA: TGCGCCAGCAGAGAGTCCTATAATTCACCCCTCCACTTT

J: TRBJ2-1
D: TRBD2
V: TRBV2
size: NA
CDR3: CASMTSVYNEQFF
DNA: TGTGCCAGCATGACTAGCGTCTACAATGAGCAGTTCTTC

J: TRBJ2-7
D: NA
V: TRBV30
size: NA
CDR3: CAWSVLRRSSYEQYF
DNA: TGTGCCTGGAGTGTACTAAGAAGGAGCTCCTACGAGCAGTACTTC

J: TRBJ2-7
D: TRBD2
V: TRBV7-2
size: NA
CDR3: CASSPPGLGYEQYF
DNA: TGTGCCAGCAGCCCTCCTGGACTAGGATACGAGCAGTACTTC

J: TRBJ2-3
D: TRBD2
V: TRBV7-3
size: NA
CDR3: CASSLGTSVTDTQYF
DNA: TGTGCCAGCAGCTTAGGGACTAGCGTCACAGATACGCAGTATTTT

J: TRBJ2-4
D: TRBD2
V: TRBV19
size: NA
CDR3: CASSPRGLAGGNIQYF
DNA: TGTGCCAGTAGTCCCCGGGGACTAGCGGGAGGAAACATTCAGTACTTC

J: TRBJ2-4
D: NA
V: TRBV2
size: NA
CDR3: CASRAPRGRIAKNIQYF
DNA: TGTGCCAGCCGGGCCCCACGTGGAAGAATAGCCAAAAACATTCAGTACTTC

J: TRBJ2-2
D: NA
V: TRBV29-1
size: NA
CDR3: CSVGAGLSNTGELFF
DNA: TGCAGCGTTGGGGCGGGCCTTTCGAACACCGGGGAGCTGTTTTTT

J: TRBJ2-3
D: TRBD2
V: TRBV10-2
size: NA
CDR3: CASSEVGLATDTQYF
DNA: TGCGCCAGCAGTGAAGTGGGACTAGCAACAGATACGCAGTATTTT

J: TRBJ2-7
D: NA
V: TRBV7-6
size: NA
CDR3: CASSLGTVPYEQYF
DNA: TGTGCCAGCAGCTTAGGGACAGTCCCCTACGAGCAGTACTTC

J: TRBJ2-2
D: NA
V: TRBV28
size: once
CDR3: CASSLPGSANTGELFF
DNA: TGTGCCAGCAGTTTGCCCGGTAGTGCGAACACCGGGGAGCTGTTTTTT

J: TRBJ2-3
D: NA
V: TRBV15
size: NA
CDR3: CATSRGIGDTQYF
DNA: TGTGCCACCAGCAGAGGGATAGGGGATACGCAGTATTTT

J: TRBJ1-5
D: NA
V: TRBV18
size: NA
CDR3: CASSLGVGNQPQHF
DNA: TGTGCCAGCTCACTGGGGGTAGGGAATCAGCCCCAGCATTTT

J: TRBJ2-5
D: NA
V: TRBV30
size: few
CDR3: CAWSVGMETQYF
DNA: TGTGCCTGGAGTGTCGGTATGGAGACCCAGTACTTC

J: TRBJ2-3
D: NA
V: TRBV7-9
size: NA
CDR3: CASSDTGVAADTQYF
DNA: TGTGCCAGCAGCGACACAGGGGTAGCGGCAGATACGCAGTATTTT

J: TRBJ1-2
D: TRBD1
V: TRBV29-1
size: NA
CDR3: CSALPGQGYGYTF
DNA: TGCAGCGCTCTCCCGGGACAGGGATATGGCTACACCTTC

J: TRBJ2-7
D: TRBD2
V: TRBV5-1
size: NA
CDR3: CASSLAAGRYEQYF
DNA: TGCGCCAGCAGCTTGGCAGCGGGAAGGTACGAGCAGTACTTC

J: TRBJ2-5
D: NA
V: TRBV7-6
size: NA
CDR3: CASTRSGVGTQYF
DNA: TGTGCCAGCACCCGAAGCGGTGTAGGGACCCAGTACTTC

J: TRBJ1-2
D: NA
V: TRBV27
size: NA
CDR3: CASSFGGFYGYTF
DNA: TGTGCCAGCAGTTTCGGGGGGTTCTATGGCTACACCTTC

J: TRBJ2-1
D: NA
V: TRBV27
size: NA
CDR3: CASSRGVRYNEQFF
DNA: TGTGCCAGCTCAAGAGGGGTAAGGTACAATGAGCAGTTCTTC

J: TRBJ2-1
D: TRBD2
V: TRBV27
size: few
CDR3: CASSFGTSGNEQFF
DNA: TGTGCCAGCAGTTTCGGGACTAGCGGGAATGAGCAGTTCTTC

J: TRBJ2-7
D: NA
V: TRBV6-5
size: NA
CDR3: CASSYGRISYEQYF
DNA: TGTGCCAGCAGTTACGGGAGGATTTCCTACGAGCAGTACTTC

J: TRBJ2-5
D: TRBD1
V: TRBV28
size: NA
CDR3: CASWKRTTGGETQYF
DNA: TGTGCCAGCTGGAAACGAACGACAGGGGGAGAGACCCAGTACTTC

J: TRBJ2-2
D: NA
V: TRBV27
size: once
CDR3: CASRLQGTGELFF
DNA: TGTGCCAGCAGACTCCAGGGGACCGGGGAGCTGTTTTTT

J: TRBJ2-3
D: TRBD2
V: TRBV5-1
size: NA
CDR3: CASSLGSSGLAVGTQYF
DNA: TGCGCCAGCAGCTTGGGGTCTTCGGGACTAGCTGTTGGCACGCAGTATTTT

J: TRBJ1-5
D: NA
V: TRBV5-1
size: NA
CDR3: CASSLVGASNQPQHF
DNA: TGCGCCAGCAGCTTGGTAGGGGCGAGCAATCAGCCCCAGCATTTT

J: TRBJ2-7
D: NA
V: TRBV11-2
size: NA
CDR3: CASSLGTYEQYF
DNA: TGTGCCAGCAGCCTTGGGACCTACGAGCAGTACTTC

J: TRBJ1-1
D: NA
V: TRBV5-6
size: NA
CDR3: CASSHGPFRVETEAFF
DNA: TGTGCCAGCAGCCATGGGCCCTTCAGGGTTGAAACTGAAGCTTTCTTT

J: TRBJ2-5
D: TRBD2
V: TRBV19
size: NA
CDR3: CASSPQRGAGETQYF
DNA: TGTGCCAGTAGCCCTCAGCGGGGAGCCGGGGAGACCCAGTACTTC

J: TRBJ1-1
D: NA
V: TRBV29-1
size: NA
CDR3: CSVSGGKAFF
DNA: TGCAGCGTTTCGGGGGGAAAAGCTTTCTTT

J: TRBJ2-7
D: NA
V: TRBV2
size: NA
CDR3: CASIKGPSLSGYEQYF
DNA: TGTGCCAGCATCAAAGGCCCGTCCCTATCGGGCTACGAGCAGTACTTC

J: TRBJ1-6
D: NA
V: TRBV15
size: NA
CDR3: CATSERGNSPLHF
DNA: TGTGCCACGTCGGAAAGGGGGAATTCACCCCTCCACTTT

J: TRBJ2-3
D: TRBD2
V: TRBV4-2
size: NA
CDR3: CASSPRLAPTDTQYF
DNA: TGTGCCAGCAGCCCTAGACTAGCCCCCACAGATACGCAGTATTTT

J: TRBJ2-1
D: NA
V: TRBV11-3
size: NA
CDR3: CASSPDSVSYNEQFF
DNA: TGTGCCAGCAGCCCGGACAGCGTCTCCTACAATGAGCAGTTCTTC

J: TRBJ1-4
D: NA
V: TRBV5-4
size: NA
CDR3: CASSDGGRRGEKLFF
DNA: TGTGCCAGCAGCGACGGAGGCAGGCGTGGGGAAAAACTGTTTTTT

J: TRBJ2-2
D: NA
V: TRBV9
size: NA
CDR3: CASSVQGNTGELFF
DNA: TGTGCCAGCAGCGTGCAGGGAAACACCGGGGAGCTGTTTTTT

J: TRBJ1-2
D: TRBD1
V: TRBV23-1
size: NA
CDR3: CASSQSTWRGRDYDYTF
DNA: TGCGCCAGCAGTCAATCTACGTGGAGGGGGCGCGACTATGACTACACCTTC

J: TRBJ2-5
D: NA
V: TRBV5-6
size: few
CDR3: CASSLRGGSETQYF
DNA: TGTGCCAGCAGCCTGAGGGGCGGAAGCGAGACCCAGTACTTC